This TCR beta chain was sequenced for a study of blood T cell repertoires in COVID-19. Using immunoSEQ multiplex PCR, the repertoire was profiled, and TCRdb retains in-frame clones only, with some absent. The table lists 5,500 to 7,500 clones, 80% to 90% of them singletons. The CDR3 contains 15 residues. Germline V gene lookup returns CDR1 SGHRS and CDR2 YFSETQ. The V end was cut by 1 base, the J end by 2 bases, with 12 bases between. Source material: peripheral blood. The chain has TRBV5-1 and TRBJ2-5; the D gene is possibly TRBD2 (5 bases). The receptor comes from a human donor in a cohort sampled during active COVID-19. The donor label of this sample is uncertain. In DNA form, the CDR3 reads TGCGCCAGCAGCTTGTTCGTCCGGGGTCAAGAGACCCAGTACTTC. It yields the protein CASSLFVRGQETQYF.